This T cell receptor (beta chain) is drawn from a study of vaccination effects on CD4 cells after COVID-19 (dated 2022 in TCRdb). Regarding the complete study: In the ViraFEST assay, PBMC were stimulated with viral peptide pools, and TCR sequencing was then used to find antigen-specific CD4+ T cell clonotypes based on their expansion. Each participant got two doses of an mRNA SARS-CoV-2 vaccine, either BNT162b2 or mRNA-1273. The study compared SARS-CoV-2 spike-specific CD4+ TCR repertoires before and after mRNA vaccination in COVID-19 convalescent patients and infection-naive vaccine recipients. The full study included 9 to 10 COVID-19 convalescent patients and a handful of SARS-CoV-2-naive healthy vaccine recipients. The Oncomine TCR Beta short-read assay on an Illumina iSeq 100 was used to sequence cultures from other donors in the study. Approximately 2 million PBMC per well were cultured in IMDM with around 5.3% human AB serum, 10 IU/ml IL-2 and gentamicin, plus 10 ug/ml peptides.

After approximately eleven days of culture, CD4+ T cells were isolated with the EasySep CD4+ T cell isolation kit. None of the healthy vaccine recipients had a prior SARS-CoV-2 infection, which was confirmed by nucleocapsid antibody tests that came back negative both before and after vaccination. Half of the culture medium was replaced with fresh IL-2-containing medium on days 3 and 7. Unless noted otherwise, every peptide stimulation condition was grown in triplicate wells. PBMC were separated from whole blood using Ficoll-Paque Plus gradient centrifugation and were then either cryopreserved at -140C or used fresh. The QIAamp micro DNA kit was used to extract genomic DNA from the cultured CD4+ T cells. Study-wide findings and limitations: Among healthy vaccine recipients, nearly all vaccine-induced clones were SARS-CoV-2 mono-reactive, and only 1 of 255 was cross-reactive with common cold coronaviruses. Only a small number of convalescent patients were included, and no early post-infection timepoints were available, which limited the study. Marked clonal contraction was observed in both infection-induced and vaccine-induced clones at late post-vaccination timepoints, consistent with waning T cell responses.

Library generation was performed with the immunoSEQ multiplex PCR assay. DNA from the CD4+ T cells that had been cultured and isolated underwent TCR beta CDR3 sequencing. The paper's data handling went like this. The analysis removed non-productive TCR sequences, trimmed reads to the CDR3 region, and retained only CDR3s that were 7 or more amino acids long. Antigen-specific clonotypes were identified using the MANAFEST web app by comparison of expansion in peptide wells against reference cultures. To be called positive, a clone needed expansion at FDR<0.05 compared with the reference and with all other wells, an odds ratio greater than 5, and a frequency greater than 0.1% in two replicate wells. Cross-reactive clonotypes were defined as significantly expanded in SARS-CoV-2 spike wells and in at least one common cold coronavirus spike condition. CDR3 similarity was assessed by Levenshtein distance with the stringdist R package, and unrooted trees were built with ape in R 3.6.1. TCRdb limited this immuneACCESS table to in-frame rearrangements with V and J called. A share of clones is missing; checked studies link under half to unresolved V genes, and the rest is unexplained. For V, J and clone size, that table is used; D and trimming come from the DNA. In this sample the table shows 35,000 to 40,000 clones, 65% to 75% of which occur a single time. Around 2.9% of the sample is taken by the ten largest.

Between the V and J ends, shortened by 1 base and 2 bases respectively, the junction contains 12 bases. Spanning cysteine to phenylalanine, the CDR3 consists of 15 amino acids. Only the CDR3 part of the read is kept: 45 bases, read in frame from the first base. CDR1 and CDR2 (LGHNA, YNFKEQ) derive from the germline V gene. Comments on this clone: Its cognate antigen has yet to be identified. Per-base quality was not reported, and no clone a single base away is much larger than it.

The chain joins TRBV4-2 to TRBJ2-7, and perhaps TRBD1 as D gene, on 6 matching bases. This specimen was CD4+ T cells from PBMCs cultured without peptide, taken before COVID-19 vaccination. The sequence was obtained from a human donor who received a COVID-19 vaccine. The DNA sequence is as follows: TGTGCCAGCAGCCAAGCCTCGGGACAAACCTACGAGCAGTACTTC. It is translated as CASSQASGQTYEQYF.